This T cell receptor (beta chain) was retrieved from a study of T cells after yellow fever vaccination. General observations from the study: The booster saw the reappearance of most primary-vaccination clones (nearly 98% CD4, 80% to 90% CD8).

A single record per CDR3 protein comes from TCRdb applying MiXCR to the 5' RACE reads. Found here are about 320,000 distinct CDR3 sequences, approximately 7% of them singletons; the top ten hold around 17%. A few counts support this clonotype. The antigen remains unidentified. Germline loops: CDR1 SGHRS, CDR2 YFSETQ. V dropped 0 bases and J dropped 4 bases, with 10 bases sitting between them. The CDR3 has 14 amino acids. The source material was PBMCs, sampled about 41 days after the first yellow fever vaccination. This clonotype was obtained from a young man who received the YFV17D yellow fever vaccine. V is TRBV5-1 and J is TRBJ1-1; possible D gene TRBD1, 5 bases. The CDR3: CASSLAQGSTEAFF. CDR3 coding DNA: TGCGCCAGCAGCTTGGCCCAGGGAAGCACTGAAGCTTTCTTT.